This T cell receptor (beta chain) derives from a study of long-term antiretroviral therapy in people with HIV (dated by TCRdb to 2021 to 2024). Describing the broader study: The earliest samples were collected about a decade before the 2015 WHO recommendation for immediate ART, when ART was typically delayed until CD4 counts fell. Whether ART initiation and durable HIV suppression were associated with changes in peripheral blood TRB repertoire composition and diversity was tested in a retrospective serial study. Among the 30 to 35 participants with HIV, around ten were female. No cross-contamination during QIAcube processing turned up in test extractions that ran a monoclonal T-cell line alongside 25 to 35 polyclonal samples. From 25 to 30 adults with confirmed HIV infection, the cohort provided approximately 210 cryopreserved PBMC samples, gathered serially across a mean of approximately six years (range 1-12). Results and caveats for the whole study, not just this receptor: CDR3 length ranges in HIV repertoires were narrower than in controls, and network structure suggested an antigen-experienced repertoire with only a slight naive shift after ART. At every time point, the repertoire was dominated by expanded TRB clones first identified before ART initiation, although this dominance fluctuated and, in many PLHIV, declined after ART. Inferences about post-ART repertoire changes were limited because no data were available on ART adherence, viral resistance or therapy changes. Because PBMC availability was limited, only the TCR beta chain was sequenced, with no alpha chain pairing. Starting ART was linked to a significant rise in TRB diversity, yet even with long-term ART the diversity remained significantly lower than in transplant donor controls. Because pre-ART samples had limited cell numbers, unsorted PBMC were profiled rather than sorted CD4+ and CD8+ T cells. The samples span the years 2004 to 2017, and the ART regimens used may be less effective than current regimens.

The immunoSEQ hsTCRB v3.0 assay was used at survey level resolution to sequence the TRB variable region. The target sequencing depth for TRB was about 40,000-55,000 T-cell genomes per sample. An Illumina MiSeq with a v3 150-cycle kit was used to sequence the pooled TRB libraries. The paper's data handling went like this. Analysis of repertoires was carried out in R inside a reproducible Nextflow workflow spanning QC, data transformation and analysis. LymphoSeq2, an R package for AIRR-Seq data exploration, was used to implement custom analyses. A handful of samples that produced fewer than 5000 total TRB sequences were removed, so 150 to 200 HIV repertoires were analyzed. Among the 170 to 200 HIV repertoires that were kept, roughly 58 were collected before ART initiation and more than 120 were collected after ART initiation. Repertoires were downsampled to 5000 TRB nucleotide sequences, and summary statistics were averaged over 100 downsampling iterations. TRB sequences were retained for analysis only if CDR3 regions of at least seven amino acids were present. Diversity was measured with a Shannon entropy-derived clonality score and the Gini coefficient. In the repertoire networks, any two of the top 5000 CDR3 amino acid sequences were linked whenever the two sequences differed by an edit distance of one. Antigen specificity groups and MHC restriction were predicted for TRB CDR3 amino acid sequences with GLIPH2. To flag known associations with CMV, EBV, HIV or tissue antigens, CDR3 amino acid sequences were compared against VDJdb and McPAS-TCR. Pre-ART, post-ART and control groups were compared with Wilcoxon signed-rank tests and Holm-Bonferroni correction. This is the immuneACCESS table as TCRdb keeps it, with only in-frame sequences that have V and J called. A part of the clones is gone; compared with another copy, unresolved V genes explain less than half, and the rest is unexplained. V and J calls and clone size follow that table, whereas D and trimming were derived from the DNA. The sample includes approximately 28,000 clones, with 82% observed a single time. The top ten constitute about 10% of the sample.

To be included, a participant needed at least one PBMC sample from before ART initiation plus at least two post-ART samples. Treatment was received in the United States of America by all participants with HIV. Before DNA extraction, cryopreserved samples containing roughly 0.9-10 million PBMC were thawed and washed. At the time of the earliest PBMC sample, participants with HIV were aged between about 20 and 54 years. Each participant contributed PBMC samples from 1-4 timepoints before ART initiation and 2-8 timepoints after ART initiation, with a median of 7 samples. Serial HIV viral load, CD4+ T-cell count, ART history and demographic data were obtained for every participant. A Qiagen kit on a QIAcube was used to extract genomic DNA from unsorted PBMC, with samples processed in batches of 12. V loses 6 bases, J loses 0 bases, and the germline ends lie 10 bases apart. CDR1 and CDR2 are drawn from the germline V gene: SGHDT, YYEEEE. Inclusive of the bounding cysteine and phenylalanine, the CDR3 is 15 residues long. Only the CDR3 DNA is retained, 45 bases long and in frame from the first base.

This clone showed up just once. Its antigen is unknown. No much larger clonotype is one base removed from it; base qualities were not supplied. Specimen: unsorted PBMCs, collected 0.8 years before starting antiretroviral therapy. This clonotype was obtained from a man aged 18 to 29 with HIV. The rearrangement combines TRBV5-6 with TRBJ2-6; D gene: possibly TRBD1, on 5 matching bases. The CDR3 is CASKQGASGANVLTF. Read as DNA, the sequence is TGTGCCAGCAAGCAGGGCGCCTCTGGGGCCAACGTCCTGACTTTC.